This is a list of T cell receptor beta chains from one sample in a study of cytomegalovirus exposure and HLA in healthy donors. Clones were read by immunoSEQ multiplex PCR, and TCRdb kept only the in-frame ones, dropping some. The repertoire includes about 250,000 clones, roughly 87% of them detected once, and 12% sits in the top ten. The sequencing input was PBMCs. These receptors were collected from a man aged 18 to 29 in good health and CMV-seropositive. CDR3s include the opening cysteine and the closing phenylalanine or tryptophan. The order of the fields is CDR3 DNA, CDR3 protein, clone size, D gene, J gene, V gene. The D gene is left open where the match is weak. Some rows have no size entry. The others give once, few or many, or a class for an expanded clone.

TGCGCCGGGGGGACAGTCGATAACACTGAAGCTTTCTTT CAGGTVDNTEAFF NA TRBD1 TRBJ1-1 TRBV4-1
TGTGCCAGCAGTTTATATACAGTTAACTATGGCTACACCTTC CASSLYTVNYGYTF once NA TRBJ1-2 TRBV28
TGTGCCAGCATACCTGGGCCCACAGATACGCAGTATTTT CASIPGPTDTQYF NA NA TRBJ2-3 TRBV6-1
TGCGCCAGCAGCCAAGATGAAGGGGGCTACGAGCAGTACTTC CASSQDEGGYEQYF NA NA TRBJ2-7 TRBV4-1
TGCAGCGTTGAGGACCCGGACAGGTTTTCCTATGGCTACACCTTC CSVEDPDRFSYGYTF NA TRBD1 TRBJ1-2 TRBV29-1
TGTGCCAGCAGCAAAGGACAGGGGGGTGACTATGGCTACACCTTC CASSKGQGGDYGYTF once TRBD1 TRBJ1-2 TRBV2
TGCGCCAGCAGCCAAGATCCCCCTCGAGGGGAGCAGTACTTC CASSQDPPRGEQYF once NA TRBJ2-7 TRBV4-1
TGTGCCATCAGCAAGCAGGGGGAGGGTATTGAGACCCAGTACTTC CAISKQGEGIETQYF NA NA TRBJ2-5 TRBV10-3
TGCAGCGTTGGCGAATACGAGCAGTACTTC CSVGEYEQYF NA NA TRBJ2-7 TRBV29-1
TGCGCCAGCAGCCAAATCCTCTCCGGGGAGCTGTTTTTT CASSQILSGELFF NA NA TRBJ2-2 TRBV4-1
TGTGCCAGCTCGGGACTAGCGTATGAGCAGTTCTTC CASSGLAYEQFF NA TRBD2 TRBJ2-1 TRBV6-1
TGTGCCAGCAGCCTCACCGCGTCCGGGACCCAGTACTTC CASSLTASGTQYF NA NA TRBJ2-5 TRBV14
TGTGCCTGGAGTGTAAAGGGCCGGAACACTGAAGCTTTCTTT CAWSVKGRNTEAFF NA NA TRBJ1-1 TRBV30
TGTGCCTGGAGTGTACTGGGGATGGGGTCTGAAGCTTTCTTT CAWSVLGMGSEAFF NA NA TRBJ1-1 TRBV30
TGTGCCAGCAGTGGCTTTCTAGTTCGGTACGAGCAGTACTTC CASSGFLVRYEQYF NA NA TRBJ2-7 TRBV28
TGTGCCAGCAGTTACGGATTAGACCTAGACTATGGCTACACCTTC CASSYGLDLDYGYTF NA NA TRBJ1-2 TRBV6-5
TGTGCCAGCAGAGGCGCGGGTAGCGGCAATCAGCCCCAGCATTTT CASRGAGSGNQPQHF NA NA TRBJ1-5 TRBV6-5
TGTGCCAGCAGCTTACCGGGGACGGGTAACAATGAGCAGTTCTTC CASSLPGTGNNEQFF NA NA TRBJ2-1 TRBV7-9
TGTGCCAGCAGTCACCTTTGGGAGCCAGCATTCTCCTCTAACTATGGCTACACCTTC CASSHLWEPAFSSNYGYTF NA NA TRBJ1-2 TRBV28
TGTGCCATCAGTGAGGTTAGCGGGAGGGCGTACGAGCAGTACTTC CAISEVSGRAYEQYF NA TRBD2 TRBJ2-7 TRBV10-3
TGCGCCAGCAGCCAAGATTTCGGCACAGATACGCAGTATTTT CASSQDFGTDTQYF NA NA TRBJ2-3 TRBV4-3
TGTGCCACCAGCAGAGATAGCGGGAGCCGCACAGATACGCAGTATTTT CATSRDSGSRTDTQYF NA TRBD2 TRBJ2-3 TRBV15
TGTGCCAGCAGCTTATCAGCGGGAGCTGGGACCCAGTACTTC CASSLSAGAGTQYF NA TRBD2 TRBJ2-5 TRBV7-3
TGTGCCAGCAGTCTACAGGGAAGCTCCTACAATGAGCAGTTCTTC CASSLQGSSYNEQFF NA NA TRBJ2-1 TRBV27
TGTGCCAGCAGTGCTTACAGGGGGCACACCGGGGAGCTGTTTTTT CASSAYRGHTGELFF NA TRBD1 TRBJ2-2 TRBV6-1
TGTGCCAGCAGCCGTACGACAGGGGTAAACACCGGGGAGCTGTTTTTT CASSRTTGVNTGELFF NA TRBD1 TRBJ2-2 TRBV7-2
TGTGCCAGCAGCACAGGGACAGCAGCTGGAAACACCATATATTTT CASSTGTAAGNTIYF few TRBD1 TRBJ1-3 TRBV7-3
TGCAGCGCCGAACAGGGGACCACTGAAGCTTTCTTT CSAEQGTTEAFF NA TRBD1 TRBJ1-1 TRBV29-1
TGCGCCAGCAGCTTGGGCCAGCAGGGGACCACCTACGAGCAGTACTTC CASSLGQQGTTYEQYF NA NA TRBJ2-7 TRBV5-1
TGTGCCAGCAGTCTCGGCGACAGGGGTCGAGGCGAGCAGTACTTC CASSLGDRGRGEQYF NA TRBD1 TRBJ2-7 TRBV27
TGCGCCAGCAGCTTGCAGGGAGGGACTGAAGCTTTCTTT CASSLQGGTEAFF NA NA TRBJ1-1 TRBV5-1
TGTGCCTGGAGTCCCCTTACTAGCGGGAACACCGGGGAGCTGTTTTTT CAWSPLTSGNTGELFF NA TRBD2 TRBJ2-2 TRBV30
TGTGCCAGCACGTGGGGCAGAGTAAGCAATCAGCCCCAGCATTTT CASTWGRVSNQPQHF NA NA TRBJ1-5 TRBV6-1
TGTGCCAGCAGCCTCAGGGTGGGATCCTACGAGCAGTACTTC CASSLRVGSYEQYF NA NA TRBJ2-7 TRBV27
TGCAGCGTGGTTCCTCCGGGACTAGCGGCGGAGACCCAGTACTTC CSVVPPGLAAETQYF NA TRBD2 TRBJ2-5 TRBV29-1
TGCGCCAGCGGTATTGACAGGGGAAATCATGAGCAGTTCTTC CASGIDRGNHEQFF NA TRBD1 TRBJ2-1 TRBV10-1
TGCGCCAGCAGCTCGACAGGGGACGATACGCAGTATTTT CASSSTGDDTQYF NA TRBD1 TRBJ2-3 TRBV5-1
TGTGCCAGCAGCCAGCGCAGGGGTGGCGAGCAGTACTTC CASSQRRGGEQYF NA NA TRBJ2-7 TRBV6-5
TGTGCCAGCTCAGGGGGCGGAGGCGAGCAGTACTTC CASSGGGGEQYF NA NA TRBJ2-7 TRBV18
TGTGCCAGCAGCTTGGCGACCGGGACTAATTACAATGAGCAGTTCTTC CASSLATGTNYNEQFF NA TRBD2 TRBJ2-1 TRBV5-6
TGTGCCATCAGGGCTTCAGGAAGGGGAGAGACCCAGTACTTC CAIRASGRGETQYF few NA TRBJ2-5 TRBV10-3
TGCGCCAGCAGCCAAGAGGTCCCGGACAGCTACGAGCAGTACTTC CASSQEVPDSYEQYF NA NA TRBJ2-7 TRBV4-3
TGTGCCAGTAGTAAACAGGGGGCATCCTACAATGAGCAGTTCTTC CASSKQGASYNEQFF few TRBD1 TRBJ2-1 TRBV19
TGTGCCAGCATGCGGATCAGGCTCAACCCCCAAGAGACCCAGTACTTC CASMRIRLNPQETQYF NA NA TRBJ2-5 TRBV2
TGCGCCAGCAGCCTGTTGGGGTCTTTGGGGCAAGAGACCCAGTACTTC CASSLLGSLGQETQYF NA NA TRBJ2-5 TRBV5-1
TGTGCCTGGAGTCACGGGACAGGATATTACGAGCAGTACTTC CAWSHGTGYYEQYF NA TRBD1 TRBJ2-7 TRBV30
TGTGCCAGCAGCCAATCGGGACTAGCGGGAGTTACAGATACGCAGTATTTT CASSQSGLAGVTDTQYF NA TRBD2 TRBJ2-3 TRBV16
TGTGCCAGTAACCCGGGGACTACTAATGAAAAACTGTTTTTT CASNPGTTNEKLFF NA NA TRBJ1-4 TRBV19
TGCGCCAGCAGCCTAGGGGACGTGTACACTGAAGCTTTCTTT CASSLGDVYTEAFF few NA TRBJ1-1 TRBV5-1
TGTGCCAGCAGAAGGGACCCGACCTACGAGCAGTACTTC CASRRDPTYEQYF NA NA TRBJ2-7 TRBV13
TGTGCCACCAGCCCTCGTGACACCGGGGAGCTGTTTTTT CATSPRDTGELFF NA NA TRBJ2-2 TRBV15
TGCGCCAGCAGCAGTGTAGCGGGGGCCTCCTACGAGCAGTACTTC CASSSVAGASYEQYF NA TRBD2 TRBJ2-7 TRBV4-1
TGTGCCAGCAGTCGGACAGGGGAAAACTATGGCTACACCTTC CASSRTGENYGYTF NA TRBD1 TRBJ1-2 TRBV28
TGCGCCAGCAGCTTGGCATCCTACAATGAGCAGTTCTTC CASSLASYNEQFF NA NA TRBJ2-1 TRBV5-1
TGTGCCAGCAGTTTTGAGGGGGGTGTCGTGAATGAGCAGTTCTTC CASSFEGGVVNEQFF NA NA TRBJ2-1 TRBV27
TGTGCCAGCAGCCCCCGACTAGCGGGAGTATACAATGAGCAGTTCTTC CASSPRLAGVYNEQFF NA TRBD2 TRBJ2-1 TRBV9
TGTGCCAGCAGCCGTCGCGGGACCGGACCTAATCGGGACACTGAAGCTTTCTTT CASSRRGTGPNRDTEAFF NA NA TRBJ1-1 TRBV7-2
TGTGCCAGCAGTATGACAAGGAGCACAGTTGAAGCTTTCTTT CASSMTRSTVEAFF NA NA TRBJ1-1 TRBV6-5
TGTGCCAGCAGCCTTACGTCCACCGGGACAGGGGGCCGGACTGAAGCTTTCTTT CASSLTSTGTGGRTEAFF NA TRBD1 TRBJ1-1 TRBV4-2
TGCGCCAGCAGCCGAGGGGAAAGCCAGCCCCAGCATTTT CASSRGESQPQHF NA NA TRBJ1-5 TRBV4-1